One sample yielded the 26 T cell receptor beta chains listed below, sequenced in a study of T cell repertoires in cytomegalovirus infection. Each CDR3 protein is one row after TCRdb ran MiXCR on the reads. The sample includes over 150,000 distinct CDR3 sequences, about 15% of them seen just once. Material: CD8+ T cells from PBMCs. These receptors were collected from a human donor in good health (CMV status not recorded). Some clones in this sample may be carry-over from other donors' samples.

This rearrangement joins TRBV7-9 to TRBJ2-7; 7 bases line up with TRBD1. This CDR3 is 16 amino acids long. The trim removed 5 bases at V and 0 bases at J, leaving 10 bases unmatched. Germline V gives CDR1 SEHNR, CDR2 FQNEAQ (reference sequence). CDR3 residues: CASSQPTGPSSYEQYF. As DNA, the CDR3 is TGTGCCAGCAGCCAACCGACAGGGCCTTCCTCCTACGAGCAGTACTTC.

The V gene is TRBV7-9, the J gene TRBJ2-7; 9 bases match TRBD2. CDR1 is SEHNR and CDR2 is FQNEAQ in the germline V gene (reference sequence). J gave up 0 bases and V 1 base, and 10 bases lay outside the gene matches. This CDR3 is 18 amino acids long. The CDR3 region is CASSLEVAGAWGSYEQYF. CDR3 coding DNA: TGTGCCAGCAGCTTAGAGGTAGCGGGGGCCTGGGGCTCCTACGAGCAGTACTTC.

The chain employs TRBV7-9 and TRBJ1-3; TRBD1 matches at 7 bases. In germline, CDR1 is SEHNR, CDR2 FQNEAQ (reference sequence). The CDR3 has 15 residues. J gave up 2 bases and V 6 bases, and 7 bases lay outside the gene matches. The CDR3 loop reads CASRQDRAAGNTIYF. CDR3 DNA sequence: TGTGCCAGCAGGCAAGACAGGGCGGCTGGAAACACCATATATTTT.

This clonotype was counted between two and nine times. This chain joins TRBV7-3 and TRBJ2-5; 10 nucleotides line up with TRBD2. Germline V gene sequence: CDR1 SGHTA, CDR2 FQGTGA. The CDR3 has 20 amino acids. J was trimmed by 3 bases and V by 1 base; bases with no gene match: 17. The CDR3 sequence: CASSLMGATLAGGVEETQYF. The CDR3 DNA is TGTGCCAGCAGCTTAATGGGAGCTACATTAGCGGGGGGCGTTGAAGAGACCCAGTACTTC.

This clonotype has just a few counts. This chain joins TRBV27 and TRBJ2-1; 8 bases agree with TRBD2. J gave up 4 bases and V 10 bases, and 6 bases lay outside the gene matches. This CDR3 is built from 13 residues. The germline V gene encodes CDR1 MNHEY and CDR2 SMNVEV (reference sequence). The CDR3 coding sequence is TGTGCCACAAGAACTAGCGGTTACAATGAGCAGTTCTTC. Its protein product is CATRTSGYNEQFF.

The table lists this clonotype with a few counts. CDR3 DNA: TGTGCCAGCAGCTTGGATCTACCGGGAAAATATAATTCACCCCTCCACTTT. Its translation: CASSLDLPGKYNSPLHF. V gene TRBV7-6 combines with J gene TRBJ1-6; the D is unclear. V shed 3 bases and J shed 4 bases, with 16 bases lying between them. Germline loops: CDR1 SGHVS, CDR2 FNYEAQ. The CDR3 runs to 17 residues.

This clonotype was picked up a small number of times. The V gene is TRBV4-1, the J gene TRBJ2-3, with D unclear. Germline-derived CDR1 and CDR2 are MGHRA and YSYEKL. The CDR3 consists of 17 residues. Trimming removed 0 bases from V and 1 base from J, with 14 bases in between. The CDR3 nucleotides read TGCGCCAGCAGCCAAGAGAGTCACACGACCCGCACAGATACGCAGTATTTT. It yields the protein CASSQESHTTRTDTQYF.

The V call is TRBV4-1, the J call TRBJ2-1; D gene ambiguous. Germline lookup yields CDR1 MGHRA and CDR2 YSYEKL. With 1 base removed from V and 4 bases from J, the gap between germline ends came to 8 bases. This CDR3 has 14 amino acids. The CDR3 is CASSQAWGYNEQFF. DNA of the CDR3: TGCGCCAGCAGCCAAGCGTGGGGTTACAATGAGCAGTTCTTC.

This clonotype was picked up a small number of times. This chain uses TRBV7-9 with TRBJ2-7, with TRBD1 identical over 8 bases. The trim removed 5 bases at V and 0 bases at J, leaving 6 bases unmatched. Germline values: CDR1 SEHNR, CDR2 FQNEAQ (reference sequence). This CDR3 comprises 15 residues. The DNA of the CDR3 is TGTGCCAGCAGCGGGGGGACAGGACCCTCCTACGAGCAGTACTTC. It is translated as CASSGGTGPSYEQYF. Full variable domain (outside the CDR3, taken from reference TRBV7-9 and TRBJ2-7): DTGVSQNPRHKITKRGQNVTFRCDPISEHNRLYWYRQTLGQGPEFLTYFQNEAQLEKSRLLSDRFSAERPKGSFSTLEIQRTEQGDSAMYLCASSGGTGPSYEQYFGPGTRLTVT.

In its sample, this clonotype was seen a few times. V and J are TRBV19 and TRBJ2-3, with 9 bases aligning to TRBD1. The CDR3 is 15 residues long. V lost 3 bases, J lost 6 bases, and 7 bases stayed unmatched. Germline-derived CDR1 and CDR2 are LNHDA and SQIVND (reference sequence). CDR3 sequence reads: CASSIWTGASDTQYF. Written as DNA, the CDR3 is TGTGCCAGTAGTATCTGGACAGGGGCTTCCGATACGCAGTATTTT.

This chain links TRBV2 with TRBJ1-2; 8 bases are a match to TRBD1. CDR1 and CDR2 from the germline V gene are SNHLY and FYNNEI. The CDR3 totals 12 residues. V lost 8 bases, J lost 7 bases, and 6 bases stayed unmatched. The CDR3 region is CASVRTGIGYTF. The CDR3 region has the DNA TGTGCCAGCGTGAGGACAGGGATTGGCTACACCTTC. The whole variable domain, filled in from reference TRBV2 and TRBJ1-2, reads EPEVTQTPSHQVTQMGQEVILRCVPISNHLYFYWYRQILGQKVEFLVSFYNNEISEKSEIFDDQFSVERPDGSNFTLKIRSTKLEDSAMYFCASVRTGIGYTFGSGTRLTVV.

The table lists this clonotype with many counts. The gene calls are TRBV7-2 and TRBJ1-2, with D tentatively TRBD1 (6 bases). The CDR3 is 13 amino acids. CDR1 is SGHTA and CDR2 is FQGNSA in the germline V gene. With 4 bases removed from V and 8 bases from J, the gap between germline ends came to 14 bases. The CDR3 DNA is TGTGCCAGCAGCTCCGGACAGCTATGGGGCTACACCTTC. Its protein product is CASSSGQLWGYTF.

This clonotype was seen a handful of times. The chain has TRBV6-2 or TRBV6-3 and TRBJ1-1, with D unresolved. Looked up from germline, CDR1 is MNHEY and CDR2 is SVGEGT. Trimming shortened V by 0 bases and J by 5 bases, and 10 bases separated the two germline ends. CDR3 length equals 14 residues. This CDR3 reads CASSYSAFLTEAFF. The CDR3 DNA sequence: TGTGCCAGCAGTTACTCGGCTTTTCTGACTGAAGCTTTCTTT.

In its sample, this clonotype was seen a few times. CDR3 DNA sequence: TGTGCCATCAGTGACCTAGCGGGGGGAGCTTACAACGATGAGCAGTTCTTC. It translates to CAISDLAGGAYNDEQFF. J is TRBJ2-1 and V is TRBV10-3, with 11 bases fitting TRBD2. CDR1 ENHRY and CDR2 SYGVKD come from the germline V gene. V was pared by 3 bases and J by 8 bases, with 12 bases of the junction left unmatched. This CDR3 region has 17 residues.

The chain recombines TRBV28 with TRBJ2-7; maybe TRBD2 (5 bases). Trimming left V 7 bases short and J 0 bases short, with 16 bases between. CDR3 length: 15 residues. The germline gives CDR1 MDHEN, CDR2 SYDVKM. The CDR3 region has the DNA TGTGCCAGCACCCCTGGAGGAACGAGCTCCTACGAGCAGTACTTC. It yields the protein CASTPGGTSSYEQYF.

V and J are TRBV11-2 and TRBJ1-6, with 10 nucleotides matching TRBD1. Germline V CDR1 and CDR2: SGHAT, FQNNGV. This CDR3 comprises 15 residues. V lost 4 bases and J lost 7; bases outside the gene matches: 4. The CDR3 region is CASSSGTGENSPLHF. Written as DNA, the CDR3 is TGTGCCAGCAGCTCAGGGACAGGGGAAAATTCACCCCTCCACTTT.

The rearrangement joins TRBV7-8 to TRBJ2-1, with TRBD2 identical over 10 bases. Germline CDR1 SGHVS, CDR2 FQNEAQ. The CDR3 loop spans 16 amino acids. The trim removed 4 bases at V and 4 bases at J, leaving 7 bases unmatched. For the CDR3, the DNA is TGTGCCAGCAGCTCACAGATAGCGGGGGGTTACAATGAGCAGTTCTTC. Amino acids: CASSSQIAGGYNEQFF.

The chain joins TRBV29-1 to TRBJ2-6; 7 positions agree with TRBD1. CDR1 and CDR2 (germline): SQVTM, ANQGSEA. Trimming removed 2 bases from V and 0 bases from J; junction bases left unmatched: 7. This CDR3 contains 17 residues. CDR3 coding DNA: TGCAGCGTTGAAAAGGGGGCAAAAGACTCTGGGGCCAACGTCCTGACTTTC. It translates to CSVEKGAKDSGANVLTF.

The sample holds a few counts of this clonotype. J is TRBJ2-5 and V is TRBV6-2 or TRBV6-3; TRBD1 might be the D (6 bases). Looked up from germline, CDR1 is MNHEY and CDR2 is SVGEGT. The length of the CDR3 is 15 residues. V lost 0 bases to trimming and J lost 3 bases, with 11 bases between them. The CDR3 DNA follows: TGTGCCAGCAGTTACTCGGGCAGGGGAAAAGAGACCCAGTACTTC. Protein product: CASSYSGRGKETQYF.

This clonotype has more than one count but fewer than ten. The rearrangement links TRBV6-2 or TRBV6-3 to TRBJ2-2; 7 bases fit TRBD2. The CDR3 consists of 16 residues. V lost 10 bases, J lost 1 base, and 12 bases stayed unmatched. Germline V CDR1 and CDR2: MNHEY, SVGEGT. CDR3 DNA sequence: TGTGCCACTTCAACCTCGACTAGCCTGAACACCGGGGAGCTGTTTTTT. This sequence encodes CATSTSTSLNTGELFF.

V gene TRBV6-2 or TRBV6-3 combines with J gene TRBJ2-1; TRBD1 aligns across 7 bases. Losses at the gene ends were 5 bases for V and 3 bases for J; bases not matched to a gene: 1. The CDR3 length is 13 residues. Germline V gives CDR1 MNHEY, CDR2 SVGEGT. The CDR3 bases are TGTGCCAGCAGTGGGACAGACTACAATGAGCAGTTCTTC. This sequence encodes CASSGTDYNEQFF.

In this sample, this clonotype turned up a few times. This chain's CDR3 is CASRLRAPNEKLFF. In DNA form, the CDR3 reads TGTGCCAGCAGACTCCGGGCCCCGAATGAAAAACTGTTTTTT. The chain employs TRBV7-8 and TRBJ1-4; D gene unclear. CDR3 size: 14 residues. V dropped 6 bases and J dropped 5 bases, with 13 bases sitting between them. The germline CDR1 and CDR2 sequences are SGHVS and FQNEAQ.

This chain joins TRBV6-2 or TRBV6-3 and TRBJ2-1; 9 nucleotides align to TRBD1. The CDR3 covers 19 residues. Looked up from germline, CDR1 is MNHEY and CDR2 is SVGEGT. V dropped 2 bases and J dropped 3; count of bases not matched to a gene: 14. CDR3 region: CASSYPGQGTFGNYNEQFF. The CDR3 nucleotides are TGTGCCAGCAGTTACCCGGGACAGGGAACTTTCGGTAACTACAATGAGCAGTTCTTC.

V usage is TRBV5-6 and J usage is TRBJ2-7, with 8 positions matching TRBD1. CDR1 is SGHDT and CDR2 is YYEEEE in the germline V gene. The V and J ends lost 4 bases and 2 bases, in that order; junction bases with no gene match: 5. This CDR3 has 14 residues. CDR3 sequence (DNA): TGTGCCAGCAGCACGGGACAGGACACCTACGAGCAGTACTTC. Protein product: CASSTGQDTYEQYF. Full variable domain (remainder filled in from reference TRBV5-6 and TRBJ2-7): DAGVTQSPTHLIKTRGQQVTLRCSPKSGHDTVSWYQQALGQGPQFIFQYYEEEERQRGNFPDRFSGHQFPNYSSELNVNALLLGDSALYLCASSTGQDTYEQYFGPGTRLTVT.

About this clonotype itself: Possible read error: a much larger clone is one base away. This chain's CDR3 is CASSSNPTEPSYNEQLF. As DNA, the CDR3 is TGTGCCAGCAGCTCGAACCCGACAGAGCCTTCCTACAATGAGCAGCTCTTC. The gene calls are TRBV7-2 and TRBJ2-1; maybe TRBD1 (5 bases). The germline V gene has CDR1 SGHTA and CDR2 FQGNSA. The CDR3 loop spans 17 amino acids.

The V call is TRBV7-9, the J call TRBJ1-2, with TRBD1 identical over 7 bases. The CDR3 length is 12 residues. V lost 3 bases and J lost 6; bases outside the gene matches: 1. From germline, CDR1 is SEHNR and CDR2 FQNEAQ (reference sequence). CDR3 nucleotides: TGTGCCAGCAGCTTGACAGGGAATGGCTACACCTTC. Its protein product is CASSLTGNGYTF.